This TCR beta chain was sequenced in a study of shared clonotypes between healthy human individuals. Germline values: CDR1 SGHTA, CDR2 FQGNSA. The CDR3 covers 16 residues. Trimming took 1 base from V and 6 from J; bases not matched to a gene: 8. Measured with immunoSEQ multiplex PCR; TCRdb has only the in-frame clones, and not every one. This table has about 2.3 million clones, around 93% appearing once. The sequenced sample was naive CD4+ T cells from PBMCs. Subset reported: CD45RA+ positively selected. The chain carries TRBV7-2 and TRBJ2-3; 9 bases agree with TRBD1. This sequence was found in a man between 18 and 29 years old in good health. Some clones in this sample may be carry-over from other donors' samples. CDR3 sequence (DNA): TGTGCCAGCAGCTTAGAGAACCCCGGGACAGGGGATACGCAGTATTTT. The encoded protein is CASSLENPGTGDTQYF.